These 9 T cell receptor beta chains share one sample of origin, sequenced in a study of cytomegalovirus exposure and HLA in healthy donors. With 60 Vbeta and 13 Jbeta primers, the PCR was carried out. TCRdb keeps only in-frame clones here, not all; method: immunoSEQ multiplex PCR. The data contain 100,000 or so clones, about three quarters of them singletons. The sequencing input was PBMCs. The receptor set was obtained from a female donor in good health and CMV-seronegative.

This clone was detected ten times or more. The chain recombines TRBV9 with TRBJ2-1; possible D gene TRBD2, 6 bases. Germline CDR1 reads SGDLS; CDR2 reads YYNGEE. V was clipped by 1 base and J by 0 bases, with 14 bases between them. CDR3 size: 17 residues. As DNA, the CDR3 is TGTGCCAGCAGCGTATCCACCCTCGGGAGCTCCTACAATGAGCAGTTCTTC. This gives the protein CASSVSTLGSSYNEQFF.

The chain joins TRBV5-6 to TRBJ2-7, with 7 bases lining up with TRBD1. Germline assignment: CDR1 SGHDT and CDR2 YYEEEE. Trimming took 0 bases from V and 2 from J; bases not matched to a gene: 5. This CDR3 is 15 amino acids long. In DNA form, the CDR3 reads TGTGCCAGCAGCTTGGATTCGGGACAGCCCTACGAGCAGTACTTC. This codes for CASSLDSGQPYEQYF.

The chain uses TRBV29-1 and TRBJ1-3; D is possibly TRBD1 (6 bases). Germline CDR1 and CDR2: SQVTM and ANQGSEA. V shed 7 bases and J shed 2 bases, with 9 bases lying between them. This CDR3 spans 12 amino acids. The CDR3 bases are TGCAGCGCTACAGGGCCTGGAAACACCATATATTTT. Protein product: CSATGPGNTIYF.

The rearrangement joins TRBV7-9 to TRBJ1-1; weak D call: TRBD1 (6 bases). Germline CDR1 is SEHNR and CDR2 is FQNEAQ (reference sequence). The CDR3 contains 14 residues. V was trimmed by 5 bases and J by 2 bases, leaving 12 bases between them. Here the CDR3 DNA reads TGTGCCAGCAGCGGGGGACACCTCAACACTGAAGCTTTCTTT. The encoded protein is CASSGGHLNTEAFF.

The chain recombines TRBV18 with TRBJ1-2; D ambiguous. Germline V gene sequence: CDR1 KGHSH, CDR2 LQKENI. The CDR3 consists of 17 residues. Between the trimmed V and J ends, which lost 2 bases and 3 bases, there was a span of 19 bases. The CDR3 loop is CASSPGALRLPHYGYTF. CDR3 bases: TGTGCCAGCTCACCAGGTGCTCTGCGGCTCCCCCACTATGGCTACACCTTC.

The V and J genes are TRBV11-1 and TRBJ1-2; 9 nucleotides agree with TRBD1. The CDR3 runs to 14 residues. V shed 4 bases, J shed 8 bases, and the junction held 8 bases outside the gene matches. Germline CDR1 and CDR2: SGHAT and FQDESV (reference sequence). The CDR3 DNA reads TGTGCCAGCAGCTCCATACAGGGGGCCGGCGGCTACACCTTC. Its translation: CASSSIQGAGGYTF.

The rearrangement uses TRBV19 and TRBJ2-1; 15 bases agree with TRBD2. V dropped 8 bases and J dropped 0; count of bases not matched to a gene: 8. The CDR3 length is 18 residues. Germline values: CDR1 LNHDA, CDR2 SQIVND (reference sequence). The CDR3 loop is CASQPGTSGRNSYNEQFF. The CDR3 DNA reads TGTGCCAGTCAGCCGGGGACTAGCGGGAGGAACTCCTACAATGAGCAGTTCTTC.

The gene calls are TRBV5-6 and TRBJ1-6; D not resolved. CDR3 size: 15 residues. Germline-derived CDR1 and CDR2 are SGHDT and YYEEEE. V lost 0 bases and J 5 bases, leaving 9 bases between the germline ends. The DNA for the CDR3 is TGTGCCAGCAGCTTGGTTGGGCTCAATAATTCACCCCTCCACTTT. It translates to CASSLVGLNNSPLHF.

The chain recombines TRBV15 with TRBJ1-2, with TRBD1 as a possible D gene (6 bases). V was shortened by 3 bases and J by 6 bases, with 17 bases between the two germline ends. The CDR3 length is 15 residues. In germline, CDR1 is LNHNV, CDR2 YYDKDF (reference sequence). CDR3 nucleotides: TGTGCCACCAGCAGCGCAAACAGGGTGGAGGATGGCTACACCTTC. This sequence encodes CATSSANRVEDGYTF.